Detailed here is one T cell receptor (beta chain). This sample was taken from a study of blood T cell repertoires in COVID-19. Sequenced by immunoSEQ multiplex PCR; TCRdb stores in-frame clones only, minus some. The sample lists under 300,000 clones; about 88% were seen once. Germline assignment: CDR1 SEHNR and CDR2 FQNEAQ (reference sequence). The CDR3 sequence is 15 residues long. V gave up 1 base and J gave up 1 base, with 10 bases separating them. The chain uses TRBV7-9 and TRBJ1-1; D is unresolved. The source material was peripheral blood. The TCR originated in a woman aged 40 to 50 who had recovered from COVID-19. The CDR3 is CASSLVGQANTEAFF. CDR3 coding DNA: TGTGCCAGCAGCTTAGTTGGGCAGGCGAACACTGAAGCTTTCTTT.